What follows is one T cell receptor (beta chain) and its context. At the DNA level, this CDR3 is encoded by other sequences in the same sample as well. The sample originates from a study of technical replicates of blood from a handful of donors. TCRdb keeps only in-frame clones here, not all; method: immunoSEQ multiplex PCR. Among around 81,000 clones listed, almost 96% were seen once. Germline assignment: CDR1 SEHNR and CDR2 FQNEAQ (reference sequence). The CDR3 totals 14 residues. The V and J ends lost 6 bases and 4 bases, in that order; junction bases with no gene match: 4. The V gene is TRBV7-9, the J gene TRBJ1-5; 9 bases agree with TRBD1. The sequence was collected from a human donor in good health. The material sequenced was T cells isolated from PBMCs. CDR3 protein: CASSLGTGNQPQHF. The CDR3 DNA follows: TGTGCCAGCAGTCTGGGGACAGGGAATCAGCCCCAGCATTTT.